This T cell receptor (beta chain) was documented in a study of T-cell reconstitution after alpha-beta-depleted transplantation in children. Unique molecular identifiers were incorporated into the prepared TCRbeta library. TCRdb fed the PCR reads into MiXCR, producing one record per CDR3 protein. The sample lists 130,000 to 150,000 distinct CDR3 sequences, about 9% occurring once. Study-level findings and limits: At the one-year point after transplant, T-cell counts and TCRbeta diversity were found to come mostly from T cells that had been newly produced. Alpha-beta T cells present about two months after transplant were reported to originate from several hundred expanded graft clones. Surviving recipient T cells and intrathymic progenitors accounted for some patients' high TCRbeta diversity at day 60.

This clonotype showed up many times. Antigen: not known. The sequencing used PBMCs, mostly from graft donor cells, collected 180 days after TCRalphabeta/CD19-depleted stem cell transplant. The receptor was isolated from a female patient aged 2-9 years who had a stem cell transplant for congenital amegakaryocytic thrombocytopenia, so the T cells may come from the graft donor.

The CDR3 DNA is TGCGCCAGCAGCCAAGATGGCCGGGGAGCGGACAATGAGCAGTTCTTC. Protein sequence: CASSQDGRGADNEQFF. The V gene is TRBV4-1, the J gene TRBJ2-1; a possible D gene is TRBD2 (5 bases). The CDR3 totals 16 residues. CDR1 MGHRA and CDR2 YSYEKL come from the germline V gene. V was trimmed by 0 bases and J by 5 bases, leaving 14 bases between them.